This TCR beta chain was obtained from a study of cytomegalovirus exposure and HLA in healthy donors. About this clone itself: The antigen is undetermined.

This table comes from immunoSEQ multiplex PCR, and its TCRdb copy is limited to in-frame clones, with some not included. Of roughly 140,000 clones listed, around 90% are singletons. Study-wide results and caveats: The study flagged approximately 180 TCR beta chains as cytomegalovirus-associated. Most TCRs appeared rarely, but some public TCRs recurred in many donors.

The germline V gene has CDR1 GTSNPN and CDR2 SVGIG (reference sequence). Unmatched junction bases numbered 15, after V lost 3 bases and J lost 8 bases. There are 15 residues in the CDR3. Sequences were obtained from PBMCs. The genes are TRBV30 and TRBJ1-2, with 7 bases lining up with TRBD1. The TCR was taken from a woman younger than 30 in good health and CMV-seropositive. CDR3 DNA sequence: TGTGCCTGGAGCCCTAAAAGGACAGGCGTGCAGGGCTACACCTTC. As protein: CAWSPKRTGVQGYTF.